Following are 28 T cell receptor beta chains from one sample sequenced in a study of blood T cells in healthy people across ages. Then a second PCR, running about 6 to 12 cycles, was carried out with a sample-barcoded 5' primer and a J-beta primer mix. A single record per CDR3 protein comes from TCRdb applying MiXCR to the 5' RACE reads. The data hold about 1.6 million distinct CDR3 sequences, with 30% to 35% observed a single time. The sequencing input was blood. The receptors were gathered from a woman between 25 and 40 years old in good health.

This clonotype was recorded a few times. This chain links TRBV5-1 with TRBJ2-1; 11 bases line up with TRBD2. Germline values: CDR1 SGHRS, CDR2 YFSETQ. The V gene end was trimmed by 1 base and the J gene end by 0 bases; junction bases not matched to a gene: 3. This CDR3 is 17 amino acids long. In nucleotides, the CDR3 is TGCGCCAGCAGCTTGCGGACTAGCGGGTTCTCCTACAATGAGCAGTTCTTC. This translates into CASSLRTSGFSYNEQFF.

The CDR3 region is CSAEEDSSNQPQHF. CDR3 nucleotides: TGCAGTGCCGAAGAGGACAGTAGCAATCAGCCCCAGCATTTT. The chain has TRBV20-1 and TRBJ1-5; D is perhaps TRBD1 (6 bases). The ends were cut back, 6 bases at V and 0 bases at J, with 12 bases in the middle. The CDR3 consists of 14 residues. The germline gives CDR1 DFQATT, CDR2 SNEGSKA (reference sequence).

The J gene is TRBJ2-7, the V gene TRBV20-1; D is perhaps TRBD1 (7 bases). The CDR3 is 15 residues long. The germline V and J ends were trimmed by 5 bases and 0 bases, with 17 bases remaining between them. Germline-derived CDR1 and CDR2 are DFQATT and SNEGSKA (reference sequence). CDR3 coding DNA: TGCAGTGCTCTCGAGGGGGCGGGGAGCTCCTACGAGCAGTACTTC. It specifies CSALEGAGSSYEQYF.

This clonotype was counted a few times. The chain carries TRBV24-1 and TRBJ2-3; 13 bases match TRBD2. Per the germline V gene, CDR1 is KGHDR and CDR2 is SFDVKD. V lost 4 bases, J lost 4 bases, and 4 bases stayed unmatched. The CDR3 extends over 16 amino acids. CDR3 sequence: CATSDLGLAGADTQYF. The CDR3 coding sequence is TGTGCCACCAGTGACCTTGGACTAGCGGGAGCAGATACGCAGTATTTT.

In this sample, this clonotype turned up many times. The CDR3 region has the DNA TGTGCCAGCAGCTTTTTTGGACAGGGCACAGATACGCAGTATTTT. Its translation is CASSFFGQGTDTQYF. The chain links TRBV11-2 to TRBJ2-3; TRBD1 matches 7 bases. J gave up 1 base and V 3 bases, and 4 bases lay outside the gene matches. This CDR3 has 15 amino acids. Germline loops: CDR1 SGHAT, CDR2 FQNNGV.

This clonotype came up many times. This sequence joins TRBV10-2 and TRBJ2-3; D is unresolved. The CDR3 has 12 amino acids. Germline values: CDR1 WSHSY, CDR2 SAAADI. The V end lost 3 bases, the J end lost 4 bases, and 5 bases lay between the germline ends. The CDR3 here is CASSDPADTQYF. The CDR3 coding sequence is TGCGCCAGCAGTGATCCGGCAGATACGCAGTATTTT.

This rearrangement joins TRBV6-5 to TRBJ2-3, with unresolved D. In germline, CDR1 is MNHEY, CDR2 SVGAGI. This CDR3 has 14 amino acids. Trimming shortened V by 6 bases and J by 2 bases, and 12 bases separated the two germline ends. The CDR3 spells CASSPFSPTDTQYF. CDR3 bases: TGTGCCAGCAGCCCCTTTAGCCCCACAGATACGCAGTATTTT.

The V gene is TRBV27, the J gene TRBJ2-7, with 10 bases lining up with TRBD2. CDR3 length equals 15 residues. The junction had 9 bases not matched to a gene; V was cut back by 7 bases and J by 3 bases. The V gene's germline CDR1 is MNHEY and CDR2 SMNVEV (reference sequence). CDR3 sequence (DNA): TGTGCCAGCACCTTCGGAGCGGGGGGGGACTACGAGCAGTACTTC. Its protein is CASTFGAGGDYEQYF.

This clonotype came up many times. J is TRBJ2-7 and V is TRBV20-1, with D tentatively TRBD2 (5 bases). Gene TRBJ2-5 matches the end of the DNA better, so the J call may be wrong. CDR1 and CDR2 from the germline V gene are DFQATT and SNEGSKA (reference sequence). The CDR3 is 12 residues long. CDR3 in DNA: TGCAGTGCTAGAGATGGCGGGGAGACCCAGTACTTC. As protein: CSARDGGETQYF.

The chain uses TRBV30 and TRBJ2-1; a possible D gene is TRBD2 (6 bases). CDR1 and CDR2 (germline): GTSNPN, SVGIG (reference sequence). CDR3 length: 15 amino acids. Trimming took 3 bases from V and 0 from J, leaving 12 bases between them. The CDR3 region has the DNA TGTGCCTGGAGACGGGACTCCAGCTCCTACAATGAGCAGTTCTTC. Translated, it gives CAWRRDSSSYNEQFF. Combining the CDR3 with reference TRBV30 and TRBJ2-1 gives the whole variable domain SQTIHQWPATLVQPVGSPLSLECTVEGTSNPNLYWYRQAAGRGLQLLFYSVGIGQISSEVPQNLSASRPQDRQFILSSKKLLLSDSGFYLCAWRRDSSSYNEQFFGPGTRLTVL.

V usage is TRBV20-1 and J usage is TRBJ2-7; TRBD1 matches 11 bases. With V trimmed by 5 bases and J by 0 bases, 15 bases remained unmatched. This CDR3 has 18 amino acids. CDR1 and CDR2 from the germline V gene are DFQATT and SNEGSKA (reference sequence). CDR3 DNA: TGCAGTGCTTCGCGGAGGACAGGGGGCCTACTAGTCTCCTACGAGCAGTACTTC. As protein: CSASRRTGGLLVSYEQYF.

The sample holds a few counts of this clonotype. The rearrangement uses TRBV13 and TRBJ2-7; TRBD1 might be the D (6 bases). Germline CDR1 and CDR2: PRHDT and FYEKMQ (reference sequence). Trimming cost V 5 bases and J 5 bases, with 16 bases left between them. This CDR3 has 14 amino acids. The CDR3 protein is CASSIPPTGNEQYF. The CDR3 DNA sequence: TGTGCCAGCAGCATTCCTCCCACAGGGAACGAGCAGTACTTC.

The chain employs TRBV6-1 and TRBJ2-5; D gene uncertain. Per the germline V gene, CDR1 is MNHNS and CDR2 is SASEGT. The CDR3 contains 15 residues. Trimming removed 1 base from V and 1 base from J, with 10 bases in between. CDR3 residues: CASSEGIQTQETQYF. The CDR3 coding sequence is TGTGCCAGCAGTGAAGGGATCCAGACCCAAGAGACCCAGTACTTC.

V and J are TRBV5-1 and TRBJ2-1, with 10 nucleotides matching TRBD1. V was clipped by 0 bases and J by 15 bases; unmatched bases: 6. Germline values: CDR1 SGHRS, CDR2 YFSETQ. The CDR3 has 13 residues. The CDR3 here is CASSLEGQGVLFF. In DNA, the CDR3 is TGCGCCAGCAGCTTGGAAGGACAGGGGGTTCTGTTCTTC.

This rearrangement joins TRBV9 to TRBJ2-5; a weak D match, TRBD1 (6 bases). Germline CDR1 and CDR2: SGDLS and YYNGEE. The CDR3 covers 16 residues. V lost 1 base to trimming and J lost 1 base, with 14 bases between them. CDR3 DNA sequence: TGTGCCAGCAGCGTAATGGACAGCCGACCCCAAGAGACCCAGTACTTC. Translating gives CASSVMDSRPQETQYF.

This clonotype was observed many times. V gene TRBV12-3 or TRBV12-4 combines with J gene TRBJ2-5; D is ambiguous. This CDR3 spans 12 amino acids. The V and J ends lost 3 bases and 3 bases respectively, with 5 bases between them. The CDR3 loop is CASSFTEETQYF. Written as DNA, the CDR3 is TGTGCCAGCAGTTTTACCGAAGAGACCCAGTACTTC.

The chain's CDR3 is CASSKASGRRTNEKLFF. CDR3 sequence (DNA): TGTGCCAGCAGCAAAGCCAGTGGGAGGAGAACTAATGAAAAACTGTTTTTT. V is TRBV21-1 and J is TRBJ1-4. TRBV21-1 is labeled a pseudogene. CDR3 length: 17 residues.

This clonotype was seen only a few times. This rearrangement joins TRBV5-1 to TRBJ2-3, with D possibly called TRBD1 or TRBD2 (6 bases each). The V gene lost 0 bases and the J gene lost 6 bases, with 14 bases spanning the gap. Germline V gives CDR1 SGHRS, CDR2 YFSETQ. The CDR3 consists of 15 residues. The CDR3 region is CASSLDGGRLDTQYF. The CDR3 DNA sequence: TGCGCCAGCAGCTTGGATGGGGGGCGCTTGGATACGCAGTATTTT.

This clonotype has only a few counts. This chain uses TRBV7-6 with TRBJ2-5; 13 bases are shared with TRBD2. CDR3 length equals 15 residues. Germline-derived CDR1 and CDR2 are SGHVS and FNYEAQ. Germline trimming cut 5 bases from V and 5 bases from J; bases unmatched to any gene: 5. The CDR3 DNA follows: TGTGCCAGCAGCCCCAGGACTAGCGGGAGTGAGACCCAGTACTTC. It yields the protein CASSPRTSGSETQYF.

The rearrangement joins TRBV27 to TRBJ1-5; D uncertain. The CDR3 runs 17 residues. CDR1 and CDR2 (germline): MNHEY, SMNVEV (reference sequence). Trimming cost V 5 bases and J 4 bases, with 21 bases left between them. Here the CDR3 reads CASSPKFSGLRNQPQHF. The CDR3 bases are TGTGCCAGCAGTCCTAAGTTTAGCGGGTTACGAAATCAGCCCCAGCATTTT.

The chain carries TRBV6-1 and TRBJ2-1; unclear D gene. Trimming stripped 7 bases from V and 3 bases from J, with 16 bases between. The CDR3 is 15 residues long. CDR1 is MNHNS and CDR2 is SASEGT in the germline V gene. This CDR3 reads CASIVLPQFYNEQFF. In DNA form, the CDR3 reads TGTGCCAGCATAGTGCTACCGCAATTCTACAATGAGCAGTTCTTC.

This rearrangement joins TRBV10-3 to TRBJ2-3; tentatively, D is TRBD1 or TRBD2 (6 bases each). This CDR3 region has 16 residues. Deletions cut 0 bases from V and 5 bases from J, with 15 bases between. CDR1 and CDR2 from the germline V gene are ENHRY and SYGVKD. Here the CDR3 DNA reads TGTGCCATCAGTGAGTCGACGGGGGCCGTCCGAGATACGCAGTATTTT. It is translated as CAISESTGAVRDTQYF.

The chain combines TRBV20-1 with TRBJ2-1; possibly TRBD1 or TRBD2 for D (5 bases each). Germline-derived CDR1 and CDR2 are DFQATT and SNEGSKA (reference sequence). CDR3 size: 13 residues. Trimming stripped 1 base from V and 10 bases from J, with 14 bases between. The CDR3 coding sequence is TGCAGTGCTAGAGGGGACCGCTATAGCGAGCAGTTCTTC. Residues: CSARGDRYSEQFF.

The J gene is TRBJ2-7, the V gene TRBV5-1; TRBD2 might be the D (6 bases). Germline V CDR1 and CDR2: SGHRS, YFSETQ. CDR3 length: 15 amino acids. V lost 1 base to trimming and J lost 2 bases, with 13 bases between them. CDR3 protein: CASSLTSGFTYEQYF. The CDR3 coding sequence is TGCGCCAGCAGCTTGACAAGCGGGTTCACCTACGAGCAGTACTTC.

To note about this clonotype: Being one base from a much bigger clone, this may be a read error. This rearrangement joins TRBV7-2 to TRBJ2-5, with TRBD2 identical over 7 bases. The J call is in doubt because the DNA end fits TRBJ2-7 better. Germline CDR1 is SGHTA and CDR2 is FQGNSA. There are 16 residues in the CDR3. CDR3 coding DNA: TGTGCCAGCAGCTTAAGCAGCGGGAAGATGCCCTACGAGCAGTACTTC. It is translated as CASSLSSGKMPYEQYF.

The rearrangement uses TRBV10-3 and TRBJ2-7, with D perhaps TRBD1 (6 bases). The CDR3 length is 13 residues. V dropped 2 bases and J dropped 3 bases, with 8 bases sitting between them. CDR1 and CDR2 from the germline V gene are ENHRY and SYGVKD. CDR3 sequence: CAISEKQGYEQYF. The CDR3 DNA reads as TGTGCCATCAGTGAGAAACAGGGCTACGAGCAGTACTTC.

This clonotype was detected only a few times. The V call is TRBV20-1, the J call TRBJ2-7; D possibly corresponds to TRBD2 (6 bases). Germline CDR1 DFQATT, CDR2 SNEGSKA (reference sequence). The CDR3 extends over 14 amino acids. Trimming pared 3 bases from V and 2 bases from J, leaving 14 bases between. The chain's CDR3 is CSASGAGQTYEQYF. In DNA, the CDR3 is TGCAGTGCTAGTGGGGCGGGGCAGACCTACGAGCAGTACTTC.

CDR3 DNA sequence: TGCGCCAGCAGCCAAGACCCCAGGGGTAGGACCTATGGCTACACCTTC. Translating gives CASSQDPRGRTYGYTF. The chain combines TRBV4-1 with TRBJ1-2; D perhaps matches TRBD1 (6 bases). V was trimmed by 0 bases and J by 4 bases, leaving 15 bases between them. Germline V gene sequence: CDR1 MGHRA, CDR2 YSYEKL. The length of the CDR3 is 16 residues.